These 32 T cell receptor beta chains originate from one sample sequenced in a study of T cell repertoires in cytomegalovirus infection (dated by TCRdb to about 2019). TCRdb names Illumina HiSeq 1500 as the instrument used. TCRdb itself trimmed the public reads at Q25 with fastp, ran MiXCR and retained productive beta chains. Rows merge per CDR3 protein into single entries with the most common DNA and genes. The sample data list 200,000 to 250,000 distinct CDR3 sequences, and about 23% of these were observed just once. The ten biggest clones cover 18% of the sample. Source material: CD8+ T cells from PBMCs. Source of these receptors: a human donor in good health (CMV status not recorded). Some clones in this sample may be carry-over from other donors' samples.

This clonotype was detected ten times or more. The chain carries TRBV7-8 and TRBJ2-3, with 8 bases identical to TRBD2. The CDR3 spans 19 residues. V lost 0 bases and J lost 1; bases outside the gene matches: 12. From germline, CDR1 is SGHVS and CDR2 FQNEAQ. The CDR3 loop reads CASSLAAREGPTGTDTQYF. The CDR3 DNA reads as TGTGCCAGCAGCTTAGCGGCCCGGGAGGGGCCAACGGGCACAGATACGCAGTATTTT. The full variable domain, in which reference TRBV7-8 and TRBJ2-3 provide the parts outside the CDR3, is GAGVSQSPRYKVAKRGQDVALRCDPISGHVSLFWYQQALGQGPEFLTYFQNEAQLDKSGLPSDRFFAERPEGSVSTLKIQRTQQEDSAVYLCASSLAAREGPTGTDTQYFGPGTRLTVL.

The rearrangement links TRBV29-1 to TRBJ2-7; 7 bases map to TRBD2. The CDR3 length is 13 residues. Germline V gene sequence: CDR1 SQVTM, CDR2 ANQGSEA. The junction had 12 bases not matched to a gene; V was cut back by 7 bases and J by 6 bases. CDR3: CSASEGGGPEQYF. Written as DNA, the CDR3 is TGCAGCGCCTCCGAGGGCGGGGGTCCCGAGCAGTACTTC.

The chain joins TRBV20-1 to TRBJ1-5; perhaps TRBD1 as D (6 bases). This CDR3 spans 14 amino acids. Germline lookup yields CDR1 DFQATT and CDR2 SNEGSKA (reference sequence). The germline V and J ends were trimmed by 3 bases and 2 bases, with 11 bases remaining between them. Here the CDR3 reads CSARYRVGNQPQHF. CDR3 sequence (DNA): TGCAGTGCTAGGTACAGGGTTGGCAATCAGCCCCAGCATTTT.

This clonotype was detected ten times or more. The V and J genes are TRBV12-3 or TRBV12-4 and TRBJ1-1; D gene ambiguous. The CDR3 consists of 12 residues. V was cut by 6 bases and J by 0 bases, with 5 bases left in between. CDR3: CASRAVNTEAFF. The CDR3 coding sequence is TGTGCCAGCAGGGCAGTGAACACTGAAGCTTTCTTT.

This clonotype was counted only a few times. The CDR3 bases are TGTGCCAGCAAGCTAGCGGGGGGGGCTGATACGCAGTATTTT. Its protein is CASKLAGGADTQYF. This chain joins TRBV28 and TRBJ2-3; 12 bases align to TRBD2. The germline CDR1 and CDR2 sequences are MDHEN and SYDVKM. The CDR3 runs to 14 residues. J was trimmed by 6 bases and V by 7 bases; bases with no gene match: 5.

This clonotype was counted only a few times. The rearrangement uses TRBV7-8 and TRBJ1-4; D remains unclear. Trimming cost V 5 bases and J 2 bases, with 15 bases left between them. Per germline, CDR1 SGHVS and CDR2 FQNEAQ. The CDR3 covers 16 residues. CDR3: CASSLRDTRTNEKLFF. The CDR3 nucleotides are TGTGCCAGCAGCCTCCGTGACACACGGACTAATGAAAAACTGTTTTTT.

This clonotype was seen at least ten times. This rearrangement joins TRBV9 to TRBJ2-3; D possibly corresponds to TRBD1 (5 bases). V was pared by 7 bases and J by 5 bases, with 17 bases between. The germline V gene encodes CDR1 SGDLS and CDR2 YYNGEE. The CDR3 has 14 amino acids. In DNA form, the CDR3 reads TGTGCCAGCGGACACAAGGCAGTCATAGATACGCAGTATTTT. Protein product: CASGHKAVIDTQYF.

The J gene is TRBJ2-3, the V gene TRBV20-1, with 13 bases matching TRBD2. Germline CDR1 reads DFQATT; CDR2 reads SNEGSKA (reference sequence). This CDR3 is built from 15 residues. V shed 4 bases, J shed 6 bases, and the junction held 7 bases outside the gene matches. CDR3 coding DNA: TGCAGTGCTAAAGGACTAGCGGGGGTGCCGGATACGCAGTATTTT. It yields the protein CSAKGLAGVPDTQYF.

The chain links TRBV28 to TRBJ2-3; 9 nucleotides agree with TRBD1. Germline assignment: CDR1 MDHEN and CDR2 SYDVKM. V was clipped by 6 bases and J by 5 bases; unmatched bases: 12. This CDR3 is built from 16 residues. The CDR3 coding sequence is TGTGCCAGCAGCTCCTATCGGACAGGGGATGAAGATACGCAGTATTTT. Amino acids: CASSSYRTGDEDTQYF. Together with reference TRBV28 and TRBJ2-3, the CDR3 gives the full variable domain: DVKVTQSSRYLVKRTGEKVFLECVQDMDHENMFWYRQDPGLGLRLIYFSYDVKMKEKGDIPEGYSVSREKKERFSLILESASTNQTSMYLCASSSYRTGDEDTQYFGPGTRLTVL.

The chain links TRBV20-1 to TRBJ2-5, with TRBD2 as a possible D gene (6 bases). CDR3 length: 12 amino acids. Germline CDR1 reads DFQATT; CDR2 reads SNEGSKA (reference sequence). CDR3: CRRDLKRETQYF. Here the CDR3 DNA reads TGCAGGAGGGACTTGAAGAGGGAGACCCAGTACTTC.

The chain combines TRBV4-1 with TRBJ2-7; no firm D call. Germline assignment: CDR1 MGHRA and CDR2 YSYEKL. The V gene lost 4 bases and the J gene lost 0 bases, with 13 bases spanning the gap. The CDR3 loop spans 15 amino acids. The CDR3 loop reads CASSPEQRSSYEQYF. CDR3 DNA sequence: TGCGCCAGCAGCCCCGAACAGAGAAGCTCCTACGAGCAGTACTTC.

The V and J genes are TRBV14 and TRBJ1-1, with 8 positions matching TRBD1. The V gene's germline CDR1 is SGHDN and CDR2 FVKESK. V gave up 6 bases and J gave up 9 bases; unmatched junction bases: 9. The CDR3 contains 13 residues. CDR3 sequence (DNA): TGTGCCAGCAGTCCGACAGGGGTTGCCAAAGCTTTCTTT. Its translation is CASSPTGVAKAFF.

In its sample, this clonotype was seen many times. The V call is TRBV4-1, the J call TRBJ2-6; no clear D. The CDR3 covers 17 residues. With 0 bases removed from V and 0 bases from J, the gap between germline ends came to 9 bases. The V gene's germline CDR1 is MGHRA and CDR2 YSYEKL. The CDR3 reads CASSQEARDSGANVLTF. The CDR3 DNA reads as TGCGCCAGCAGCCAAGAAGCAAGGGACTCTGGGGCCAACGTCCTGACTTTC.

The chain is built from TRBV5-6 and TRBJ2-1; 9 nucleotides match TRBD1. The trim removed 4 bases at V and 10 bases at J, leaving 6 bases unmatched. The CDR3 contains 13 residues. CDR1 is SGHDT and CDR2 is YYEEEE in the germline V gene. Written as DNA, the CDR3 is TGTGCCAGCAGCCCCCGGGACAGGGAGGAGCAGTTCTTC. Residues: CASSPRDREEQFF. The full variable domain, in which reference TRBV5-6 and TRBJ2-1 provide the parts outside the CDR3, is DAGVTQSPTHLIKTRGQQVTLRCSPKSGHDTVSWYQQALGQGPQFIFQYYEEEERQRGNFPDRFSGHQFPNYSSELNVNALLLGDSALYLCASSPRDREEQFFGPGTRLTVL.

The chain joins TRBV28 to TRBJ2-7; D is ambiguous. The CDR3 contains 12 residues. The germline gives CDR1 MDHEN, CDR2 SYDVKM. Trimming stripped 5 bases from V and 6 bases from J, with 11 bases between. The CDR3 here is CASSKLWGEQYF. The CDR3 DNA sequence: TGTGCCAGCAGTAAACTCTGGGGCGAGCAGTACTTC.

This clonotype was observed a few times. This chain links TRBV3-1 with TRBJ1-6; a weak D match, TRBD1 (6 bases). V lost 0 bases to trimming and J lost 10 bases, with 16 bases between them. From germline, CDR1 is LGHDT and CDR2 YNNKEL (reference sequence). The CDR3 runs to 16 residues. This CDR3 is CASSQDMGTGRSPLHF. In nucleotides, the CDR3 is TGTGCCAGCAGCCAAGATATGGGTACAGGGAGGTCACCCCTCCACTTT.

V is TRBV2 and J is TRBJ2-7, with TRBD1 identical over 8 bases. The CDR3 has 13 amino acids. Trimming at V came to 4 bases and at J to 7 bases, leaving 6 bases not matched to a gene. Germline-derived CDR1 and CDR2 are SNHLY and FYNNEI. The CDR3 sequence is CASSGRGQREQYF. The CDR3 region has the DNA TGTGCCAGCAGTGGCAGGGGGCAAAGGGAGCAGTACTTC.

V is TRBV27 and J is TRBJ1-5, with a tentative D call TRBD1 (5 bases). The CDR3 runs 15 residues. The V gene lost 5 bases and the J gene lost 1 base, with 12 bases spanning the gap. Germline V gene lookup returns CDR1 MNHEY and CDR2 SMNVEV (reference sequence). CDR3 loop: CASSPRGGSNQPQHF. In DNA form, the CDR3 reads TGTGCCAGCAGTCCCCGGGGGGGGAGCAATCAGCCCCAGCATTTT.

At least ten counts were recorded for this clonotype. This sequence joins TRBV7-9 and TRBJ2-5; D is undetermined. Trimming stripped 4 bases from V and 0 bases from J, with 9 bases between. The CDR3 sequence is 14 residues long. Looked up from germline, CDR1 is SEHNR and CDR2 is FQNEAQ (reference sequence). This chain's CDR3 is CASSSDQYQETQYF. DNA for the CDR3: TGTGCCAGCAGCTCGGACCAGTACCAAGAGACCCAGTACTTC.

The table lists this clonotype with a few counts. This chain connects TRBV20-1 to TRBJ2-1; D is possibly TRBD1 or TRBD2 (6 bases each). Per germline, CDR1 DFQATT and CDR2 SNEGSKA (reference sequence). The CDR3 totals 13 residues. Trimming cost V 8 bases and J 7 bases, with 18 bases left between them. CDR3 sequence reads: CSTRDNRGNEQFF. The CDR3 bases are TGCAGTACCCGGGACAACCGGGGGAATGAGCAGTTCTTC.

This clonotype was counted between two and nine times. The chain employs TRBV20-1 and TRBJ2-3; D is ambiguous. The CDR3 totals 14 residues. In germline, CDR1 is DFQATT, CDR2 SNEGSKA (reference sequence). Trimming stripped 6 bases from V and 0 bases from J, with 13 bases between. As DNA, the CDR3 is TGCAGTGCACCCCGACCGGCTAGCACAGATACGCAGTATTTT. It yields the protein CSAPRPASTDTQYF.

This clonotype was counted between two and nine times. The genes are TRBV7-9 and TRBJ2-2, with no clear D. The CDR3 consists of 14 residues. Trimming left V 1 base short and J 5 bases short, with 8 bases between. The germline CDR1 and CDR2 sequences are SEHNR and FQNEAQ (reference sequence). CDR3 sequence (DNA): TGTGCCAGCAGCTTAGTTGGCCCAACCGGGGAGCTGTTTTTT. Translation: CASSLVGPTGELFF.

Many counts were recorded for this clonotype. The chain is built from TRBV10-3 and TRBJ2-1; no clear D gene. Germline lookup yields CDR1 ENHRY and CDR2 SYGVKD. The CDR3 spans 12 residues. Trimming shortened V by 0 bases and J by 3 bases, and 0 bases separated the two germline ends. CDR3 sequence: CAISESYNEQFF. CDR3 nucleotides: TGTGCCATCAGTGAGTCCTACAATGAGCAGTTCTTC.

The genes are TRBV4-1 and TRBJ1-2; the D gene is possibly TRBD1 (6 bases). Trimming took 11 bases from V and 5 from J, leaving 30 bases between them. CDR1 and CDR2 (germline): MGHRA, YSYEKL. This CDR3 spans 17 amino acids. The DNA for the CDR3 is TGCGCCGGCGCGAACAGGGATAGACCCGGGGAACTTTATGGCTACACCTTC. Encoded protein: CAGANRDRPGELYGYTF.

This clonotype has at least ten counts. The rearrangement joins TRBV7-9 to TRBJ2-5, with 9 bases matching TRBD2. From germline, CDR1 is SEHNR and CDR2 FQNEAQ (reference sequence). The CDR3 sequence is 17 residues long. Trimming cost V 7 bases and J 2 bases; bases outside gene matches: 14. The CDR3 nucleotides are TGTGCCAGCACCTGGGTAGTAAGCGGGGGGAAACAAGAGACCCAGTACTTC. Translated: CASTWVVSGGKQETQYF.

The chain combines TRBV29-1 with TRBJ1-2, with D maybe TRBD1 (6 bases). Trimming removed 3 bases at V and 0 bases at J, with 11 bases between. The CDR3 runs to 14 residues. Germline V gene data show CDR1 as SQVTM and CDR2 as ANQGSEA. This chain's CDR3 is CSVERRDTNYGYTF. As DNA, the CDR3 is TGCAGCGTTGAGAGACGGGACACTAACTATGGCTACACCTTC. Supplemented by reference TRBV29-1 and TRBJ1-2, the full variable domain reads SAVISQKPSRDICQRGTSLTIQCQVDSQVTMMFWYRQQPGQSLTLIATANQGSEATYESGFVIDKFPISRPNLTFSTLTVSNMSPEDSSIYLCSVERRDTNYGYTFGSGTRLTVV.

This chain links TRBV10-3 with TRBJ2-3; no definite D call. Trimming removed 2 bases at V and 2 bases at J, with 8 bases between. Germline assignment: CDR1 ENHRY and CDR2 SYGVKD. This CDR3 comprises 14 residues. CDR3 sequence: CAISEPGYTDTQYF. The CDR3 DNA is TGTGCCATCAGTGAGCCAGGCTACACAGATACGCAGTATTTT.

A word on this clonotype: A much bigger clone sits one base away, suggesting this may be a read error. The chain is built from TRBV7-6 and TRBJ2-4; the match to TRBD2 covers 13 bases. The CDR3 runs 19 residues. V shed 5 bases, J shed 1 base, and the junction held 11 bases outside the gene matches. The germline V gene encodes CDR1 SGHVS and CDR2 FNYEAQ. CDR3 DNA sequence: TGTGCCAGCAGCCCGACTAGCGGGGGGCCCTGGGGCGCCAAAAACATTCAGTACTTC. It encodes CASSPTSGGPWGAKNIQYF.

This sequence joins TRBV15 and TRBJ2-3; D perhaps matches TRBD2 (6 bases). The germline CDR1 and CDR2 sequences are LNHNV and YYDKDF (reference sequence). The germline V and J ends were trimmed by 6 bases and 2 bases, with 9 bases remaining between them. CDR3 length equals 13 residues. CDR3 region: CATSPGVTDTQYF. The CDR3 nucleotides are TGTGCCACCAGTCCGGGGGTCACAGATACGCAGTATTTT. Supplemented by reference TRBV15 and TRBJ2-3, the full variable domain reads DAMVIQNPRYQVTQFGKPVTLSCSQTLNHNVMYWYQQKSSQAPKLLFHYYDKDFNNEADTPDNFQSRRPNTSFCFLDIRSPGLGDTAMYLCATSPGVTDTQYFGPGTRLTVL.

In DNA form, the CDR3 reads TGCGCCAGGAAGGGACTAGCGGGGGGCCAACCCTACGAGCAGTACTTC. Protein: CARKGLAGGQPYEQYF. The gene calls are TRBV23-1 and TRBJ2-7; the match to TRBD2 covers 15 bases. TRBV23-1 is an ORF, and what it does is uncertain. This CDR3 has 16 amino acids. The trim removed 9 bases at V and 2 bases at J, leaving 8 bases unmatched.

This clonotype was picked up many times. V is TRBV7-2 and J is TRBJ1-1; D call uncertain. V lost 5 bases and J lost 3, with 16 bases in between. The CDR3 extends over 15 amino acids. The germline gives CDR1 SGHTA, CDR2 FQGNSA. The CDR3 here is CASSAWGPKYTEAFF. In DNA form, the CDR3 reads TGTGCCAGCAGCGCCTGGGGTCCTAAGTACACTGAAGCTTTCTTT.

This clonotype was detected only a few times. The chain uses TRBV20-1 and TRBJ2-5; 9 bases align to TRBD1. V gave up 4 bases and J gave up 5 bases; unmatched junction bases: 11. Germline CDR1 is DFQATT and CDR2 is SNEGSKA (reference sequence). The CDR3 runs to 15 residues. The CDR3 reads CSANGQGIPKETQYF. The CDR3 region has the DNA TGCAGTGCTAACGGACAGGGGATCCCGAAGGAGACCCAGTACTTC.